The 26 T cell receptor beta chains listed next were all sequenced from one sample in a study of blood T cells in healthy people across ages. It was with a sample-barcoded 5' primer and a J-beta primer mix that a second PCR of about 6 to 12 cycles was run. In TCRdb, the 5' RACE reads were re-called with MiXCR into one record per CDR3 protein. The table records roughly 1,500,000 distinct CDR3 sequences, 34% of them present only once. The specimen sequenced was blood. Source of these receptors: a woman aged 25 to 39 in good health.

The V and J genes are TRBV6-2 or TRBV6-3 and TRBJ2-1, with D perhaps TRBD1 or TRBD2 (5 bases each). The CDR3 extends over 13 amino acids. V gave up 2 bases and J gave up 9 bases, with 11 bases separating them. The germline V gene encodes CDR1 MNHEY and CDR2 SVGEGT. CDR3 coding DNA: TGTGCCAGCAGTTACGACGGGGACGGTGAGCAGTTCTTC. It is translated as CASSYDGDGEQFF.

This clonotype showed up many times. The chain employs TRBV28 and TRBJ2-1; D is undetermined. The CDR3 is 15 residues long. Germline V gene data show CDR1 as MDHEN and CDR2 as SYDVKM. Trimming removed 6 bases at V and 7 bases at J, with 19 bases between. CDR3 DNA: TGTGCCAGCAGCCCTAGACCCCGCGTTGCAAATGAGCAGTTCTTC. It encodes CASSPRPRVANEQFF.

The chain carries TRBV5-1 and TRBJ1-1; TRBD1 aligns across 10 bases. This CDR3 comprises 15 residues. The V segment lost 4 bases and the J segment 5 bases; nucleotides outside the gene matches: 8. From germline, CDR1 is SGHRS and CDR2 YFSETQ. The chain's CDR3 is CASSLRTGGKTEAFF. In DNA form, the CDR3 reads TGCGCCAGCAGCCTAAGGACAGGGGGGAAAACTGAAGCTTTCTTT. Filled out from reference TRBV5-1 and TRBJ1-1, the complete variable domain reads KAGVTQTPRYLIKTRGQQVTLSCSPISGHRSVSWYQQTPGQGLQFLFEYFSETQRNKGNFPGRFSGRQFSNSRSEMNVSTLELGDSALYLCASSLRTGGKTEAFFGQGTRLTVV.

The chain employs TRBV2 and TRBJ2-3, with D uncertain. The CDR3 contains 13 residues. The V gene lost 4 bases and the J gene lost 3 bases, with 8 bases spanning the gap. The germline CDR1 and CDR2 sequences are SNHLY and FYNNEI. The CDR3 is CASSGVMTDTQYF. Written as DNA, the CDR3 is TGTGCCAGCAGTGGGGTAATGACAGATACGCAGTATTTT.

The chain couples TRBV20-1 to TRBJ2-1, with TRBD2 as a possible D gene (6 bases). Looked up from germline, CDR1 is DFQATT and CDR2 is SNEGSKA (reference sequence). The CDR3 length is 16 residues. V was cut by 3 bases and J by 0 bases, with 15 bases left in between. In DNA form, the CDR3 reads TGCAGTGCTAGCTTCTGGGGGGATAGCTCCTACAATGAGCAGTTCTTC. Its protein product is CSASFWGDSSYNEQFF.

A few counts support this clonotype. This chain uses TRBV6-2 or TRBV6-3 with TRBJ2-1; 13 bases agree with TRBD2. The trim removed 7 bases at V and 6 bases at J, leaving 9 bases unmatched. This CDR3 region has 16 residues. Looked up from germline, CDR1 is MNHEY and CDR2 is SVGEGT. This CDR3 reads CASTPLRTSGGNEQFF. The CDR3 DNA reads as TGTGCCAGCACCCCCTTAAGGACTAGCGGGGGCAATGAGCAGTTCTTC.

This clonotype was seen a few times. V gene TRBV4-1 combines with J gene TRBJ2-3; D is undetermined. The CDR3 loop spans 16 amino acids. In germline, CDR1 is MGHRA, CDR2 YSYEKL. The V end lost 0 bases, the J end lost 5 bases, and 15 bases lay between the germline ends. The CDR3 DNA sequence: TGCGCCAGCAGCCAAGATCAAGCCTCCTACGTAGATACGCAGTATTTT. Amino acids: CASSQDQASYVDTQYF.

The chain has TRBV20-1 and TRBJ2-7; the match to TRBD2 covers 9 bases. Germline V gives CDR1 DFQATT, CDR2 SNEGSKA (reference sequence). The CDR3 has 14 residues. J lost 3 bases, V lost 6 bases, and 9 bases had no gene match. The DNA for the CDR3 is TGCAGTGCCCCCCGCGGCGGGGGGGACTACGAGCAGTACTTC. As protein: CSAPRGGGDYEQYF.

This clonotype was seen at least ten times. In DNA, the CDR3 is TGCAGTGCTATTCTGGCTAGCGGGAGAGGGTTTCACAATGAGCAGTTCTTC. As protein: CSAILASGRGFHNEQFF. The rearrangement joins TRBV20-1 to TRBJ2-1; 10 bases line up with TRBD2. The CDR3 loop spans 17 amino acids. Germline V gene sequence: CDR1 DFQATT, CDR2 SNEGSKA (reference sequence). Trimming at V came to 4 bases and at J to 5 bases, leaving 14 bases not matched to a gene.

This clonotype was recorded a few times. This chain joins TRBV5-1 and TRBJ2-7, with D perhaps TRBD1 (6 bases). This CDR3 has 13 residues. The germline gives CDR1 SGHRS, CDR2 YFSETQ. V was cut by 4 bases and J by 4 bases, with 12 bases left in between. CDR3 coding DNA: TGCGCCAGCAGCACACAGGGTGGGTACGAGCAGTACTTC. Translated, it gives CASSTQGGYEQYF.

This chain uses TRBV28 with TRBJ1-1; 8 bases agree with TRBD1. V gave up 5 bases and J gave up 6 bases; unmatched junction bases: 20. CDR3 size: 18 residues. Germline CDR1 is MDHEN and CDR2 is SYDVKM. The CDR3 spells CASSPRTGKRAGRPEAFF. In DNA, the CDR3 is TGTGCCAGCAGTCCACGGACAGGGAAAAGGGCAGGGCGCCCTGAAGCTTTCTTT. Using reference TRBV28 and TRBJ1-1 for the parts outside the CDR3, the full variable domain is DVKVTQSSRYLVKRTGEKVFLECVQDMDHENMFWYRQDPGLGLRLIYFSYDVKMKEKGDIPEGYSVSREKKERFSLILESASTNQTSMYLCASSPRTGKRAGRPEAFFGQGTRLTVV.

This clonotype has just a few counts. V and J are TRBV3-1 and TRBJ2-1; D is possibly TRBD1 (5 bases). Per germline, CDR1 LGHDT and CDR2 YNNKEL (reference sequence). The CDR3 is 14 residues long. Trimming removed 3 bases from V and 7 bases from J, with 13 bases in between. CDR3 region: CASSQHSGKNEQFF. In DNA, the CDR3 is TGTGCCAGCAGCCAGCACTCAGGGAAGAATGAGCAGTTCTTC.

This clonotype was seen a few times. The CDR3 sequence: CASKEGSGSNQPQHF. The CDR3 nucleotides read TGTGCCAGCAAAGAGGGCTCGGGAAGCAATCAGCCCCAGCATTTT. The J gene is TRBJ1-5, the V gene TRBV13; D is ambiguous. Germline V gene sequence: CDR1 PRHDT, CDR2 FYEKMQ (reference sequence). The CDR3 runs to 15 residues. Trimming left V 7 bases short and J 1 base short, with 14 bases between.

The chain couples TRBV6-1 to TRBJ2-7; 10 bases line up with TRBD1. Germline loops: CDR1 MNHNS, CDR2 SASEGT. V was pared by 6 bases and J by 2 bases, with 4 bases of the junction left unmatched. This CDR3 has 14 residues. CDR3 protein: CASRKGQGAYEQYF. The CDR3 bases are TGTGCCAGCAGGAAAGGACAGGGGGCCTACGAGCAGTACTTC.

As to this clonotype: At one end the junction does not follow the germline gene, possibly because of a read error. This chain uses TRBV4-2 with TRBJ2-3; possible D gene TRBD2, 5 bases. The germline CDR1 and CDR2 sequences are LGHNA and YNFKEQ. The length of the CDR3 is 17 residues. CDR3 residues: CASGQSPGRRGQDTQYF. CDR3 nucleotide sequence: TGTGCCAGCGGCCAGTCCCCGGGTAGACGAGGGCAGGATACGCAGTATTTT.

On this clonotype: This CDR3 is missing its conserved last phenylalanine or tryptophan, likely due to a read error. The rearrangement links TRBV27 to TRBJ2-2; D is uncertain. Germline loops: CDR1 MNHEY, CDR2 SMNVEV (reference sequence). CDR3 length equals 13 residues. Trimming cost V 3 bases and J 3 bases, with 5 bases left between them. CDR3: CASSLSHTGELFL. The DNA of the CDR3 is TGTGCCAGCAGTTTGTCCCACACCGGGGAGCTGTTTTTG.

This chain connects TRBV20-1 to TRBJ2-1; the D gene is possibly TRBD2 (5 bases). The CDR3 consists of 14 residues. Germline values: CDR1 DFQATT, CDR2 SNEGSKA (reference sequence). V was trimmed by 8 bases and J by 5 bases, leaving 19 bases between them. This CDR3 reads CSFHRGPPNNEQFF. The CDR3 nucleotides are TGCAGTTTCCATCGGGGTCCCCCTAACAATGAGCAGTTCTTC.

The chain couples TRBV7-8 to TRBJ2-3; D gene ambiguous. Germline assignment: CDR1 SGHVS and CDR2 FQNEAQ. CDR3 length: 17 residues. V was pared by 3 bases and J by 0 bases, with 16 bases between. This chain's CDR3 is CASSFPVNGVSTDTQYF. CDR3 coding DNA: TGTGCCAGCAGCTTTCCCGTTAACGGCGTAAGCACAGATACGCAGTATTTT. Together with reference TRBV7-8 and TRBJ2-3, the CDR3 gives the full variable domain: GAGVSQSPRYKVAKRGQDVALRCDPISGHVSLFWYQQALGQGPEFLTYFQNEAQLDKSGLPSDRFFAERPEGSVSTLKIQRTQQEDSAVYLCASSFPVNGVSTDTQYFGPGTRLTVL.

The table lists this clonotype with many counts. The rearrangement uses TRBV6-2 or TRBV6-3 and TRBJ2-1, with TRBD2 identical over 11 bases. Germline V gene data show CDR1 as MNHEY and CDR2 as SVGEGT. The CDR3 length is 15 residues. V shed 4 bases, J shed 8 bases, and the junction held 7 bases outside the gene matches. The CDR3 loop is CASSSLAGDIHEQFF. Written as DNA, the CDR3 is TGTGCCAGCAGTTCACTAGCGGGAGACATCCATGAGCAGTTCTTC.

The chain links TRBV27 to TRBJ1-1, with 7 nucleotides matching TRBD1. The CDR3 is 16 amino acids. The trim removed 3 bases at V and 1 base at J, leaving 8 bases unmatched. The V gene's germline CDR1 is MNHEY and CDR2 SMNVEV (reference sequence). In DNA, the CDR3 is TGTGCCAGCAGTTTTAGGGAGGGGGCGCCGAACACTGAAGCTTTCTTT. This gives the protein CASSFREGAPNTEAFF.

This chain joins TRBV9 and TRBJ1-5; D is unresolved. The CDR3 sequence is 14 residues long. V dropped 2 bases and J dropped 0 bases, with 6 bases sitting between them. Per the germline V gene, CDR1 is SGDLS and CDR2 is YYNGEE. Written as DNA, the CDR3 is TGTGCCAGCAGCGTCCCGGGTAGCAATCAGCCCCAGCATTTT. Protein sequence: CASSVPGSNQPQHF.

This clonotype appeared a few times. V is TRBV5-6 and J is TRBJ2-3; D not resolved. V was shortened by 0 bases and J by 5 bases, with 10 bases between the two germline ends. The CDR3 has 14 amino acids. Germline CDR1 and CDR2: SGHDT and YYEEEE. The CDR3 loop reads CASSLALEGDTQYF. The DNA for the CDR3 is TGTGCCAGCAGCTTGGCTTTGGAAGGAGATACGCAGTATTTT.

CDR3 protein: CSARYRTGPYNEQFF. The CDR3 nucleotides read TGCAGTGCTAGATATAGGACAGGACCCTACAATGAGCAGTTCTTC. The chain uses TRBV20-1 and TRBJ2-1; 7 bases are shared with TRBD1. CDR3 length: 15 amino acids. The V and J ends lost 2 bases and 2 bases, in that order; junction bases with no gene match: 6. Germline V gene data show CDR1 as DFQATT and CDR2 as SNEGSKA (reference sequence).

In this sample, this clonotype turned up once. The rearrangement joins TRBV21-1 to TRBJ2-5; the DNA was not compared with TRBD2, the D call given in the table. TRBV21-1 is a pseudogene segment. The CDR3 spans 17 residues. Here the CDR3 DNA reads TGTGCCAGCAGCAAACCTGGGACTCCGGGGGGGCCAGAGACCCAGTACTTC. As protein: CASSKPGTPGGPETQYF.

The gene calls are TRBV7-2 and TRBJ1-6; 8 bases match TRBD1. The CDR3 consists of 15 residues. Trimming at V came to 5 bases and at J to 8 bases, leaving 8 bases not matched to a gene. Germline lookup yields CDR1 SGHTA and CDR2 FQGNSA. CDR3 sequence: CASSRPGTGDSPLHF. The DNA for the CDR3 is TGTGCCAGCAGCCGTCCCGGGACAGGAGATTCACCCCTCCACTTT.

This clonotype was detected a few times. The chain recombines TRBV27 with TRBJ1-5, with 7 bases fitting TRBD1. The CDR3 length is 13 residues. From germline, CDR1 is MNHEY and CDR2 SMNVEV (reference sequence). DNA for the CDR3: TGTGACTGGGGACAGTATAGCAATCAGCCCCAGCATTTT. It encodes CDWGQYSNQPQHF.